This note documents a single TCR beta chain sequence. Its target is unknown. The entry originates in a study of T cell responses to AZD1222 COVID-19 vaccine. Whole-study findings and limits: Repertoire sampling was restricted to post-peak T cell response timepoints. Nearly half of spike-specific TCRs reportedly go after variant regions that carry no mutations.

TCRdb keeps only in-frame clones here, not all; method: immunoSEQ multiplex PCR. The repertoire holds roughly 110,000 clones, roughly nine tenths seen once, with approximately 5% in the top ten. The V gene's germline CDR1 is SGHDT and CDR2 YYEEEE. The CDR3 totals 14 residues. V was pared by 0 bases and J by 5 bases, with 12 bases between. The receptor comes from an adult in good health. The rearrangement joins TRBV5-6 to TRBJ2-7, with unresolved D. Sequences were derived from peripheral blood, sampled on day 0 of AZD1222 vaccination. The CDR3 loop is CASSLDPGRNEQYF. Written as DNA, the CDR3 is TGTGCCAGCAGCTTGGATCCGGGTCGGAACGAGCAGTACTTC.